What follows are 16 T cell receptor beta chains derived from one specimen sequenced in a study of T cells in Graves' hyperthyroidism and ophthalmopathy. TCR beta CDR3 sequences were amplified from RNA transcripts. First-round RT-PCR targeting the TCR CDR3 was performed with the HTBI primer set. TCRdb ran MiXCR on the multiplex PCR reads and lists one entry per CDR3 protein. The sample yields approximately 370,000 distinct CDR3 sequences, roughly a sixth seen once. The source material was blood. The receptors were gathered from a woman in her 30s with Graves' hyperthyroidism that later progressed to Graves' ophthalmopathy.

The V and J genes are TRBV4-1 and TRBJ2-7; perhaps D is TRBD1 or TRBD2 (6 bases each). CDR1 and CDR2 (germline): MGHRA, YSYEKL. V was cut by 0 bases and J by 0 bases, with 18 bases left in between. The CDR3 consists of 18 residues. CDR3 coding DNA: TGCGCCAGCAGCCAAGAGTTTGGGGGGCAGAAATACTCCTACGAGCAGTACTTC. Its protein product is CASSQEFGGQKYSYEQYF.

This clonotype has more than one count but fewer than ten. The junction and the germline gene differ at one end; a read error may be behind it. V usage is TRBV7-9 and J usage is TRBJ2-7, with 7 positions matching TRBD1. Germline V gene sequence: CDR1 SEHNR, CDR2 FQNEAQ (reference sequence). This CDR3 spans 14 amino acids. For the CDR3, the DNA is TGTGCCAGCAGTTTAGGGGGCACAGGGAACGAGCAGTACTTC. It translates to CASSLGGTGNEQYF.

The rearrangement joins TRBV18 to TRBJ1-1; D gene ambiguous. The CDR3 has 14 amino acids. Trimming shortened V by 3 bases and J by 0 bases, and 8 bases separated the two germline ends. Germline CDR1 reads KGHSH; CDR2 reads LQKENI. CDR3 DNA: TGTGCCAGCTCACCCACTGATATGAACACTGAAGCTTTCTTT. It specifies CASSPTDMNTEAFF.

This clonotype was counted many times. V usage is TRBV5-1 and J usage is TRBJ2-1; 9 bases map to TRBD2. Trimming removed 0 bases from V and 1 base from J; junction bases left unmatched: 11. The CDR3 spans 19 residues. The germline CDR1 and CDR2 sequences are SGHRS and YFSETQ. This CDR3 is CASSLVAGLAGHSYNEQFF. CDR3 DNA: TGCGCCAGCAGCTTGGTAGCTGGGCTAGCGGGGCATTCCTACAATGAGCAGTTCTTC. Full variable domain (missing parts from reference TRBV5-1 and TRBJ2-1): KAGVTQTPRYLIKTRGQQVTLSCSPISGHRSVSWYQQTPGQGLQFLFEYFSETQRNKGNFPGRFSGRQFSNSRSEMNVSTLELGDSALYLCASSLVAGLAGHSYNEQFFGPGTRLTVL.

The CDR3 is CASSKGAGSQADTQYF. The CDR3 DNA reads TGTGCCAGCAGTAAAGGGGCGGGATCGCAGGCAGATACGCAGTATTTT. The chain joins TRBV6-1 to TRBJ2-3; the D gene is possibly TRBD2 (6 bases). V was pared by 5 bases and J by 4 bases, with 19 bases between. Germline V gives CDR1 MNHNS, CDR2 SASEGT. This CDR3 spans 16 amino acids.

This clonotype was observed a few times. The genes are TRBV5-5 and TRBJ2-7; 7 bases map to TRBD2. After removal of 0 bases from V and 4 bases from J, the junction contained 10 bases not matched to a gene. The CDR3 sequence is 16 residues long. Germline values: CDR1 SGHKS, CDR2 YYEKEE (reference sequence). CDR3 amino acids: CASSLGFGLVLYEQYF. The CDR3 DNA follows: TGTGCCAGCAGCTTGGGTTTTGGACTAGTTTTGTACGAGCAGTACTTC.

This clonotype showed up just a few times. The rearrangement joins TRBV19 to TRBJ2-1, with TRBD1 identical over 7 bases. Germline V gene data show CDR1 as LNHDA and CDR2 as SQIVND (reference sequence). The CDR3 is made up of 16 amino acids. V lost 4 bases, J lost 0 bases, and 6 bases stayed unmatched. CDR3 residues: CASSTLQGPSYNEQFF. CDR3 sequence (DNA): TGTGCCAGTAGTACCCTACAGGGGCCCTCCTACAATGAGCAGTTCTTC.

This clonotype has a count of ten or more. The rearrangement links TRBV5-1 to TRBJ2-6, with unresolved D. Germline CDR1 reads SGHRS; CDR2 reads YFSETQ. V lost 2 bases to trimming and J lost 0 bases, with 6 bases between them. The CDR3 contains 15 residues. CDR3 sequence (DNA): TGCGCCAGCAGCTTCCCATACTCTGGGGCCAACGTCCTGACTTTC. It encodes CASSFPYSGANVLTF.

The chain uses TRBV19 and TRBJ1-2; no reliable D call. The CDR3 is 14 amino acids. Germline V CDR1 and CDR2: LNHDA, SQIVND (reference sequence). Trimming stripped 3 bases from V and 0 bases from J, with 8 bases between. The CDR3 is CASSIDGTNYGYTF. In DNA, the CDR3 is TGTGCCAGTAGTATTGACGGAACTAACTATGGCTACACCTTC.

The gene calls are TRBV19 and TRBJ2-7; 10 nucleotides align to TRBD2. The V and J ends lost 6 bases and 0 bases, in that order; junction bases with no gene match: 5. CDR1 LNHDA and CDR2 SQIVND come from the germline V gene (reference sequence). This CDR3 is 15 amino acids long. CDR3 region: CASSNSGGSSYEQYF. In DNA, the CDR3 is TGTGCCAGTAGCAATAGCGGGGGGAGCTCCTACGAGCAGTACTTC.

The rearrangement uses TRBV28 and TRBJ1-1; 9 bases are shared with TRBD1. The germline gives CDR1 MDHEN, CDR2 SYDVKM. CDR3 size: 16 residues. V trimming: 6 bases; J trimming: 4 bases; junction bases outside the gene matches: 12. CDR3 sequence (DNA): TGTGCCAGCAGCCATACTACAGGGGGCGTGGGCACTGAAGCTTTCTTT. Its translation is CASSHTTGGVGTEAFF. The whole variable domain, filled in from reference TRBV28 and TRBJ1-1, reads DVKVTQSSRYLVKRTGEKVFLECVQDMDHENMFWYRQDPGLGLRLIYFSYDVKMKEKGDIPEGYSVSREKKERFSLILESASTNQTSMYLCASSHTTGGVGTEAFFGQGTRLTVV.

This clonotype was observed at least ten times. This sequence joins TRBV28 and TRBJ2-1; D perhaps matches TRBD2 (6 bases). The CDR3 runs to 15 residues. Per germline, CDR1 MDHEN and CDR2 SYDVKM. V lost 6 bases and J 4 bases, leaving 16 bases between the germline ends. Here the CDR3 reads CASRSTSRLYNEQFF. The DNA of the CDR3 is TGTGCCAGCAGGAGTACTAGCAGATTGTACAATGAGCAGTTCTTC.

The gene calls are TRBV4-2 and TRBJ2-2; 14 bases are a match to TRBD2. The CDR3 totals 19 residues. V trimming: 7 bases; J trimming: 0 bases; junction bases outside the gene matches: 10. Germline V gives CDR1 LGHNA, CDR2 YNFKEQ. Written as DNA, the CDR3 is TGTGCCAGCACCCCCTCGGAGGGACTAGCGGGAGCGAACACCGGGGAGCTGTTTTTT. It codes for CASTPSEGLAGANTGELFF.

This clonotype has at least ten counts. This chain uses TRBV2 with TRBJ2-5, with D tentatively TRBD1 or TRBD2 (7 bases each). The CDR3 consists of 14 residues. Germline V gene sequence: CDR1 SNHLY, CDR2 FYNNEI. V lost 10 bases and J lost 5, with 20 bases in between. The CDR3 here is CATESGGGAETQYF. CDR3 DNA: TGTGCCACCGAGTCAGGGGGGGGCGCGGAGACCCAGTACTTC.

This clonotype was picked up many times. The rearrangement joins TRBV11-2 to TRBJ2-7; D is possibly TRBD1 (5 bases). Trimming removed 4 bases from V and 6 bases from J, with 13 bases in between. The germline gives CDR1 SGHAT, CDR2 FQNNGV. The length of the CDR3 is 13 residues. The CDR3, as DNA: TGTGCCAGCAGCTCTCAGGGTTCGGGCGAGCAGTACTTC. Protein sequence: CASSSQGSGEQYF.

This clonotype has ten or more counts. The chain has TRBV15 and TRBJ1-2; D not resolved. The CDR3 loop spans 15 amino acids. Germline V gene sequence: CDR1 LNHNV, CDR2 YYDKDF (reference sequence). Trimming took off 0 bases at V and 6 bases at J, with 14 bases between the two ends. The chain's CDR3 is CATSREYGRMDGYTF. The CDR3, as DNA: TGTGCCACCAGCAGAGAATACGGAAGGATGGATGGCTACACCTTC.